This T cell receptor (beta chain) was retrieved from a study of technical replicates of blood from a handful of donors. TCRdb's copy holds only in-frame clones and misses some; the assay was immunoSEQ multiplex PCR. The sample shows roughly 9,900 clones, roughly 94% of them seen only once. Trimming at V came to 3 bases and at J to 2 bases, leaving 13 bases not matched to a gene. CDR3 length: 18 residues. The V gene's germline CDR1 is MDHEN and CDR2 SYDVKM. The chain recombines TRBV28 with TRBJ1-3; 7 bases fit TRBD1. The sample consisted of PBMCs. This TCR was recovered from a human donor in good health. The DNA for the CDR3 is TGTGCCAGCAGTTTGGGATGGGGACAGCTAATCCCTGGAAACACCATATATTTT. Its protein is CASSLGWGQLIPGNTIYF.